This T cell receptor beta chain was profiled in a study of blood T cell repertoires in COVID-19. Looking at the study overall: Acute and convalescent COVID-19 samples came from the United States, Italy and Spain. The cDNA or gDNA used as material had been derived from T cells, B-cell-depleted T cells, or PBMCs.

CDR3 length equals 13 residues. Trimming removed 5 bases from V and 2 bases from J, with 9 bases in between. The germline V gene encodes CDR1 SGHTA and CDR2 FQGNSA. As originally analysed: Scientists estimated how many nucleated cells there were by amplifying reference gene primers. Measured with immunoSEQ multiplex PCR; TCRdb has only the in-frame clones, and not every one. V, J and clone size are taken as reported in that table, and D and trimming were inferred from the DNA itself. The table shows around 180,000 clones, with roughly 78% occurring only once. Concerning this clone itself: The same CDR3 arises from other DNA sequences in this sample as well.

The sequenced sample was peripheral blood. The source is a man aged 70-80 years with active or convalescent COVID-19. The genes are TRBV7-2 and TRBJ1-2; D possibly corresponds to TRBD1 (6 bases). For the CDR3, the DNA is TGTGCCAGCAGCCGTGACAGGAACTATGGCTACACCTTC. This codes for CASSRDRNYGYTF.